The T cell receptor (beta chain) described here comes from a study of metastatic and nonmetastatic thyroid tumors. Across the whole study: For malignant and benign thyroid patients, tumor or nodule tissue and blood were the sources whose repertoires were compared. The study's findings and limits: For both blood and tumor, malignant thyroid tumors reportedly showed significantly higher TCR beta diversity than benign nodules did.

This clone came up once. Its antigen is unknown. Prior to thyroid surgery, none of the patients had received any treatment. Trimming took 3 bases from V and 2 from J, leaving 10 bases between them. The V gene's germline CDR1 is DFQATT and CDR2 SNEGSKA (reference sequence). The CDR3 is 13 residues long. Original processing notes: Clinicopathological groups of papillary thyroid cancer showed CDR3 differences that were used to build a distant-metastasis classifier. MiXCR was used by TCRdb to re-call the PCR reads. TCRdb, not the original authors, processed these V and J calls. The repertoire holds about 4,600 clones, with less than 20% as singletons.

Sequencing used adjacent normal tissue. J is TRBJ2-5 and V is TRBV20-1; no firm D call. The TCR originated in a male donor with papillary thyroid cancer or a benign thyroid nodule (not recorded which). Some clones in this sample may be carry-over from other donors' samples. The CDR3 protein is CSASDAAQETQYF. The CDR3, as DNA: TGCAGTGCTAGCGATGCGGCACAAGAGACCCAGTACTTC.